The present T cell receptor beta chain was sequenced within a study of T cells after yellow fever vaccination. Study observations and caveats: Compared with primary, the secondary response was weaker and peaked at day 5, not 15.

The germline V gene has CDR1 MNHEY and CDR2 SVGEGT. The CDR3 contains 15 residues. Trimming pared 7 bases from V and 2 bases from J, leaving 16 bases between. Remarks on this clonotype: The antigen remains unidentified.

TCRdb called the 5' RACE reads again in MiXCR, with one record for every CDR3 protein. The sample lists under 600,000 distinct CDR3 sequences, 21% occurring once. Specimen: PBMCs, collected about 21 days after the first yellow fever vaccination. The chain combines TRBV6-2 or TRBV6-3 with TRBJ2-3; the D gene is possibly TRBD2 (6 bases). The source is a man younger than 35 who received the YFV17D yellow fever vaccine. Here the CDR3 reads CASTRTTSPTDTQYF. In DNA form, the CDR3 reads TGTGCCAGCACTCGGACTACATCACCCACAGATACGCAGTATTTT.